These 25 T cell receptor beta chains share one sample of origin, sequenced in a study of cytomegalovirus exposure and HLA in healthy donors. Sequenced by immunoSEQ multiplex PCR; TCRdb stores in-frame clones only, minus some. The table includes around 400,000 clones, 86% detected once. Sequencing was carried out using PBMCs. Receptors originate from a woman between 18 and 30 years old in good health and CMV-seronegative.

The V gene is TRBV4-1, the J gene TRBJ2-2, with D perhaps TRBD1 (5 bases). CDR3 size: 12 residues. Germline V gives CDR1 MGHRA, CDR2 YSYEKL. Trimming left V 3 bases short and J 7 bases short, with 6 bases between. The CDR3 DNA is TGCGCCAGCAGCCACCAGGGCGGGGAGCTGTTTTTT. Protein sequence: CASSHQGGELFF.

The chain employs TRBV6-6 and TRBJ1-1; possibly TRBD1 for D (5 bases). Trimming removed 6 bases from V and 5 bases from J, with 22 bases in between. Looked up from germline, CDR1 is MNHNY and CDR2 is SVGAGI (reference sequence). CDR3 size: 16 residues. The CDR3, as DNA: TGTGCCAGCAGAGCCATCCGGGCGGGGCGTATAACTGAAGCTTTCTTT. Protein sequence: CASRAIRAGRITEAFF.

The V gene is TRBV28, the J gene TRBJ1-1, with 12 bases fitting TRBD1. After removal of 5 bases from V and 3 bases from J, the junction contained 4 bases not matched to a gene. The CDR3 is made up of 15 amino acids. Germline V gene data show CDR1 as MDHEN and CDR2 as SYDVKM. The CDR3 DNA reads TGTGCCAGCAGTGGGACAGGGGGCGACGACACTGAAGCTTTCTTT. Translated, it gives CASSGTGGDDTEAFF.

The gene calls are TRBV5-6 and TRBJ2-7; the D gene is possibly TRBD1 (6 bases). Between the trimmed V and J ends, which lost 0 bases and 2 bases, there was a span of 15 bases. The CDR3 length is 16 residues. Germline CDR1 is SGHDT and CDR2 is YYEEEE. The CDR3: CASSLGRGWGPYEQYF. CDR3 nucleotides: TGTGCCAGCAGCTTGGGCCGCGGATGGGGGCCCTACGAGCAGTACTTC.

The rearrangement joins TRBV4-2 to TRBJ1-2; 11 positions agree with TRBD1. The CDR3 spans 15 residues. Germline CDR1 and CDR2: LGHNA and YNFKEQ. The J segment lost 8 bases and the V segment lost 4 bases, leaving 9 bases of the junction unmatched. CDR3 protein: CASSLGTGGLSGYTF. DNA for the CDR3: TGTGCCAGCAGCCTCGGGACAGGGGGATTATCGGGCTACACCTTC.

This chain links TRBV5-4 with TRBJ2-1; TRBD2 aligns across 15 bases. This CDR3 has 15 residues. V was clipped by 3 bases and J by 15 bases; unmatched bases: 10. Germline CDR1 reads SGHNT; CDR2 reads YYREEE (reference sequence). The CDR3 DNA reads as TGTGCCAGCAGCTCACCGGGACTAGCGGGGGGCCGGGCGTTCTTC. Translating it yields CASSSPGLAGGRAFF.

This rearrangement joins TRBV5-4 to TRBJ2-2; 11 bases align to TRBD2. The CDR3 totals 17 residues. The V and J ends lost 4 bases and 3 bases, in that order; junction bases with no gene match: 8. CDR1 is SGHNT and CDR2 is YYREEE in the germline V gene (reference sequence). The chain's CDR3 is CASSQGGTSGYTGELFF. CDR3 coding DNA: TGTGCCAGCAGCCAGGGGGGGACTAGCGGCTACACCGGGGAGCTGTTTTTT.

The DNA for the CDR3 is TGCAGCGTTGAGGGACTAGCGGACGAGACCCAGTACTTC. Translating it yields CSVEGLADETQYF. This chain uses TRBV29-1 with TRBJ2-5; 11 nucleotides agree with TRBD2. Germline V gives CDR1 SQVTM, CDR2 ANQGSEA. The CDR3 has 13 residues. The J segment lost 5 bases and the V segment lost 3 bases, leaving 2 bases of the junction unmatched. Supplemented by reference TRBV29-1 and TRBJ2-5, the full variable domain reads SAVISQKPSRDICQRGTSLTIQCQVDSQVTMMFWYRQQPGQSLTLIATANQGSEATYESGFVIDKFPISRPNLTFSTLTVSNMSPEDSSIYLCSVEGLADETQYFGPGTRLLVL.

The CDR3 DNA reads TGTGCCAGCAGTCAACCAAAGCGGGAGATCACAGATACGCAGTATTTT. Translated, it gives CASSQPKREITDTQYF. This rearrangement joins TRBV28 to TRBJ2-3, with TRBD2 matching 8 bases. Germline V gene sequence: CDR1 MDHEN, CDR2 SYDVKM. V shed 5 bases and J 2 bases; nucleotides not matched to a gene: 9. The CDR3 has 16 residues.

This clone was seen a handful of times. The chain links TRBV7-9 to TRBJ2-7; TRBD1 agrees at 8 bases. With V trimmed by 4 bases and J by 5 bases, 7 bases remained unmatched. The CDR3 extends over 14 amino acids. Germline V gene sequence: CDR1 SEHNR, CDR2 FQNEAQ (reference sequence). Written as DNA, the CDR3 is TGTGCCAGCAGCTCCGACAGGGGCTTCGACGAGCAGTACTTC. Its protein product is CASSSDRGFDEQYF.

The CDR3 DNA reads as TGCAGCGTATCCGGGACAGACCCCCAGCAGCCCCAGCATTTT. It encodes CSVSGTDPQQPQHF. V is TRBV29-1 and J is TRBJ1-5; 7 bases match TRBD1. J gave up 7 bases and V 6 bases, and 12 bases lay outside the gene matches. CDR1 is SQVTM and CDR2 is ANQGSEA in the germline V gene. The CDR3 is made up of 14 amino acids.

The chain recombines TRBV27 with TRBJ2-3; no clear D. The V gene's germline CDR1 is MNHEY and CDR2 SMNVEV (reference sequence). V shed 5 bases and J shed 4 bases, with 7 bases lying between them. CDR3 length: 12 amino acids. The CDR3 DNA is TGTGCCAGCAGTCCGCCAGCAGATACGCAGTATTTT. Amino acid sequence: CASSPPADTQYF.

The chain is built from TRBV2 and TRBJ1-2, with D possibly matching TRBD1 (6 bases). The V gene lost 2 bases and the J gene lost 5 bases, with 12 bases spanning the gap. CDR3 size: 14 residues. Germline loops: CDR1 SNHLY, CDR2 FYNNEI. CDR3 nucleotide sequence: TGTGCCAGCAGTGAACGGGGGGCCGGGTATGGCTACACCTTC. Residues: CASSERGAGYGYTF. The full variable domain, in which reference TRBV2 and TRBJ1-2 provide the parts outside the CDR3, is EPEVTQTPSHQVTQMGQEVILRCVPISNHLYFYWYRQILGQKVEFLVSFYNNEISEKSEIFDDQFSVERPDGSNFTLKIRSTKLEDSAMYFCASSERGAGYGYTFGSGTRLTVV.

The chain has TRBV7-5 and TRBJ1-5. TRBV7-5 constitutes a pseudogene. The CDR3 extends over 20 amino acids. CDR3 bases: TGTGTCAGAAGCTTAGATTGTTCTAGGATCTCTAATTATAGCAATCAGCCCCAGCATTTT. Translated: CVRSLDCSRISNYSNQPQHF.

The V call is TRBV30, the J call TRBJ1-5, with D perhaps TRBD1 (5 bases). V lost 1 base, J lost 3 bases, and 7 bases lay in between. The CDR3 has 13 residues. The germline V gene has CDR1 GTSNPN and CDR2 SVGIG (reference sequence). In nucleotides, the CDR3 is TGTGCCTGGAGTGCAGGGAACAATCAGCCCCAGCATTTT. Protein: CAWSAGNNQPQHF.

The rearrangement links TRBV6-1 to TRBJ1-5; a possible D gene is TRBD1 (6 bases). The V gene's germline CDR1 is MNHNS and CDR2 SASEGT. Trimming pared 6 bases from V and 6 bases from J, leaving 9 bases between. This CDR3 comprises 12 residues. The CDR3 loop is CASRGAGQPQHF. The CDR3 region has the DNA TGTGCCAGCAGGGGGGCTGGTCAGCCCCAGCATTTT.

This chain uses TRBV19 with TRBJ2-7; 13 bases fit TRBD2. Germline values: CDR1 LNHDA, CDR2 SQIVND (reference sequence). CDR3 length equals 16 residues. V was clipped by 5 bases and J by 0 bases; unmatched bases: 4. CDR3 sequence (DNA): TGTGCCAGTAGTTCAGGGACTAGCGGGATCTCCTACGAGCAGTACTTC. It yields the protein CASSSGTSGISYEQYF. The full variable domain, with the rest looked up from reference TRBV19 and TRBJ2-7, is DGGITQSPKYLFRKEGQNVTLSCEQNLNHDAMYWYRQDPGQGLRLIYYSQIVNDFQKGDIAEGYSVSREKKESFPLTVTSAQKNPTAFYLCASSSGTSGISYEQYFGPGTRLTVT.

Points on this clone: Other DNA sequences in this specimen translate into the identical CDR3. The V gene is TRBV6-5, the J gene TRBJ2-1; TRBD1 might be the D (6 bases). The V end was cut by 0 bases, the J end by 10 bases, with 10 bases between. There are 13 residues in the CDR3. Looked up from germline, CDR1 is MNHEY and CDR2 is SVGAGI. In nucleotides, the CDR3 is TGTGCCAGCAGTTACTCGAGGGGGAACGAGCAGTTCTTC. Translating gives CASSYSRGNEQFF.

V gene TRBV2 combines with J gene TRBJ2-1; a possible D gene is TRBD2 (6 bases). The V gene lost 6 bases and the J gene lost 11 bases, with 17 bases spanning the gap. The CDR3 has 13 amino acids. Germline V gives CDR1 SNHLY, CDR2 FYNNEI. CDR3 in amino acids: CASRTEGAGKQFF. The CDR3 nucleotides read TGTGCCAGCAGGACCGAAGGGGCGGGGAAGCAGTTCTTC.

This clone was observed a single time. The rearrangement uses TRBV9 and TRBJ2-2, with 8 bases identical to TRBD1. The CDR3 is 16 residues long. V lost 4 bases to trimming and J lost 7 bases; unmatched junction nucleotides: 12. In germline, CDR1 is SGDLS, CDR2 YYNGEE. The CDR3 protein is CASSHNPQGGGGELFF. The CDR3 DNA sequence: TGTGCCAGCAGCCATAACCCACAGGGGGGAGGCGGGGAGCTGTTTTTT.

CDR3 sequence reads: CASSQIRGGGRETQYF. The CDR3, as DNA: TGCGCCAGCAGCCAAATCCGAGGTGGGGGCCGAGAGACCCAGTACTTC. The rearrangement uses TRBV4-1 and TRBJ2-5; TRBD1 is a possible D gene (6 bases). CDR1 and CDR2 from the germline V gene are MGHRA and YSYEKL. CDR3 size: 16 residues. The germline V and J ends were trimmed by 2 bases and 4 bases, with 17 bases remaining between them.

The chain carries TRBV5-8 and TRBJ2-3, with 8 bases identical to TRBD1. Trimming took 8 bases from V and 4 from J; bases not matched to a gene: 9. The CDR3 consists of 14 residues. Germline V gene data show CDR1 as SGHTS and CDR2 as YDEGEE. CDR3 protein: CASHRGYQSDTQYF. The CDR3 DNA is TGTGCCAGTCACAGGGGGTACCAATCAGATACGCAGTATTTT.

V gene TRBV2 combines with J gene TRBJ2-6, with no clear D. From germline, CDR1 is SNHLY and CDR2 FYNNEI. V gave up 6 bases and J gave up 1 base, with 13 bases separating them. The CDR3 contains 16 residues. The DNA for the CDR3 is TGTGCCAGCAGCTCAAGATCGGGTTCTGGGGCCAACGTCCTGACTTTC. It is translated as CASSSRSGSGANVLTF.

The count of this clone is one. The V call is TRBV4-1, the J call TRBJ2-3; 7 bases align to TRBD2. V trimming: 3 bases; J trimming: 5 bases; junction bases outside the gene matches: 5. This CDR3 is built from 14 residues. Germline CDR1 reads MGHRA; CDR2 reads YSYEKL. The CDR3, as DNA: TGCGCCAGCAGCCAGGCCCCGGGGGGAGATACGCAGTATTTT. It yields the protein CASSQAPGGDTQYF.

Only one count was recorded for this clone. The chain links TRBV11-2 to TRBJ2-3, with TRBD2 matching over 12 bases. The ends lost 5 bases at V and 1 base at J; junction bases unmatched: 4. CDR1 SGHAT and CDR2 FQNNGV come from the germline V gene. The CDR3 is 16 residues long. CDR3 amino acids: CASSTSGGHGTDTQYF. The CDR3 DNA sequence: TGTGCCAGCAGCACTAGCGGGGGGCATGGCACAGATACGCAGTATTTT.